Below, 13 T cell receptor beta chains from the same sample are listed, as sequenced in a study of CD8 T cells in ankylosing spondylitis. No cognate antigen is known for these TCRs. TCRdb processed the 5' RACE reads anew with MiXCR; each CDR3 protein has one entry. Of around 770,000 distinct CDR3 sequences listed, under 20% are singletons. General study points: The study identified a TCR beta motif of 7 or 8 highly homologous variants that appeared characteristic of ankylosing spondylitis blood.

Sequencing used blood, either unsorted or a sorted T cell fraction (not recorded which). The receptors stem from a male donor with ankylosing spondylitis.

This clonotype turned up a few times. The V and J genes are TRBV7-9 and TRBJ1-6; D is unresolved. V was pared by 5 bases and J by 8 bases, with 7 bases between. Per the germline V gene, CDR1 is SEHNR and CDR2 is FQNEAQ (reference sequence). The CDR3 contains 12 residues. The CDR3 nucleotides read TGTGCCAGCAGCGGGATCGATTCACCCCTCCACTTT. Its protein is CASSGIDSPLHF.

The chain couples TRBV6-1 to TRBJ1-2; TRBD1 aligns across 9 bases. Trimming took 7 bases from V and 2 from J; bases not matched to a gene: 8. Germline V CDR1 and CDR2: MNHNS, SASEGT. The CDR3 is made up of 15 amino acids. CDR3 loop: CASTYTGTGNYGYTF. The DNA of the CDR3 is TGTGCCAGCACCTATACCGGGACAGGGAACTATGGCTACACCTTC.

The chain uses TRBV4-2 and TRBJ2-1; D possibly corresponds to TRBD2 (6 bases). The germline CDR1 and CDR2 sequences are LGHNA and YNFKEQ. The CDR3 contains 15 residues. The V end was cut by 3 bases, the J end by 6 bases, with 15 bases between. CDR3 in DNA: TGTGCCAGCAGCCAGATAACTAGCCCGGGCAATGAGCAGTTCTTC. The encoded protein is CASSQITSPGNEQFF.

V and J are TRBV19 and TRBJ2-5, with TRBD1 matching 9 bases. Germline V gives CDR1 LNHDA, CDR2 SQIVND (reference sequence). After removal of 5 bases from V and 3 bases from J, the junction contained 4 bases not matched to a gene. CDR3 length: 14 amino acids. The DNA for the CDR3 is TGTGCCAGTAGTTTCCGGGACAGGGAAGAGACCCAGTACTTC. Amino acids: CASSFRDREETQYF.

This chain joins TRBV7-2 and TRBJ1-1; no reliable D call. Trimming pared 5 bases from V and 5 bases from J, leaving 12 bases between. This CDR3 region has 13 residues. Germline CDR1 SGHTA, CDR2 FQGNSA. The chain's CDR3 is CASSRIAGTEAFF. The CDR3 DNA reads TGTGCCAGCAGCCGAATTGCCGGGACTGAAGCTTTCTTT.

This clonotype was detected a few times. This chain links TRBV12-3 or TRBV12-4 with TRBJ2-7; weak D call: TRBD2 (6 bases). This CDR3 is 14 amino acids long. The germline V and J ends were trimmed by 0 bases and 5 bases, with 11 bases remaining between them. CDR3 region: CASSLAGSVHEQYF. The CDR3 DNA follows: TGTGCCAGCAGTTTAGCCGGGAGCGTCCACGAGCAGTACTTC.

The rearrangement uses TRBV7-2 and TRBJ2-2; D unclear. This CDR3 comprises 15 residues. Trimming removed 2 bases at V and 4 bases at J, with 11 bases between. Germline CDR1 is SGHTA and CDR2 is FQGNSA. In nucleotides, the CDR3 is TGTGCCAGCAGCTTAACGGCCGCCGGCACCGGGGAGCTGTTTTTT. Protein product: CASSLTAAGTGELFF. Filled out from reference TRBV7-2 and TRBJ2-2, the complete variable domain reads GAGVSQSPSNKVTEKGKDVELRCDPISGHTALYWYRQSLGQGLEFLIYFQGNSAPDKSGLPSDRFSAERTGGSVSTLTIQRTQQEDSAVYLCASSLTAAGTGELFFGEGSRLTVL.

This clonotype was found a few times. This chain links TRBV20-1 with TRBJ2-1; weak D call: TRBD2 (5 bases). V was pared by 2 bases and J by 8 bases, with 16 bases between. There are 14 residues in the CDR3. The germline CDR1 and CDR2 sequences are DFQATT and SNEGSKA (reference sequence). The CDR3 coding sequence is TGCAGTGCTAGACGGGATGTTGGTCTCGATGAGCAGTTCTTC. Its translation: CSARRDVGLDEQFF.

The chain recombines TRBV7-9 with TRBJ1-1; 10 bases agree with TRBD1. Germline lookup yields CDR1 SEHNR and CDR2 FQNEAQ (reference sequence). CDR3 length equals 14 residues. Unmatched junction bases numbered 3, after V lost 5 bases and J lost 3 bases. This chain's CDR3 is CASSPDRGDTEAFF. The CDR3 DNA sequence: TGTGCCAGCAGCCCGGACAGGGGGGACACTGAAGCTTTCTTT.

The chain employs TRBV4-1 and TRBJ1-2; no definite D call. Per the germline V gene, CDR1 is MGHRA and CDR2 is YSYEKL. The CDR3 loop spans 17 amino acids. V lost 0 bases and J 4 bases, leaving 18 bases between the germline ends. This CDR3 is CASSQDGEGLGIYGYTF. CDR3 nucleotide sequence: TGCGCCAGCAGCCAAGATGGAGAGGGCCTCGGCATCTATGGCTACACCTTC.

This clonotype turned up a few times. The chain has TRBV20-1 and TRBJ2-1; TRBD1 is a possible D gene (8 bases). Per the germline V gene, CDR1 is DFQATT and CDR2 is SNEGSKA (reference sequence). V shed 0 bases and J shed 5 bases, with 20 bases lying between them. This CDR3 is built from 17 residues. In nucleotides, the CDR3 is TGCAGTGCTAGAGACGGGGGGAGGCAGGGGGCCAACAATGAGCAGTTCTTC. Translated, it gives CSARDGGRQGANNEQFF.

About this clonotype: Being one base from a much bigger clone, this may be a read error. The chain couples TRBV4-2 to TRBJ2-2; D gene uncertain. The CDR3 runs to 13 residues. Germline V gene sequence: CDR1 LGHNA, CDR2 YNFKEQ. The CDR3 coding sequence is TGTGCCAGCAGGCCAGTAAACACCCGGGAGCTGTTTTTT. Encoded protein: CASRPVNTRELFF.

This clonotype was observed many times. This sequence joins TRBV12-3 or TRBV12-4 and TRBJ2-7; D remains unclear. The V and J ends lost 6 bases and 0 bases respectively, with 9 bases between them. CDR3 length equals 13 residues. The CDR3 loop reads CASSMGISYEQYF. CDR3 coding DNA: TGTGCCAGCAGCATGGGTATCTCCTACGAGCAGTACTTC.